This T cell receptor (beta chain) was sequenced in a study of read filtering for tumor transcriptome and immune sequencing. Overall study context: Fewer than 10 patients were R-ISS I, 16 were R-ISS II, 6 or 7 were R-ISS III.

Bone marrow was sampled from every patient at the time of active disease. J lost 2 bases, V lost 3 bases, and 17 bases had no gene match. The CDR3 has 18 residues. CDR1 is DFQATT, CDR2 SNEGSKA, per germline (reference sequence). Study-wide results and limits: IR-seq captured clonotypes deeper and more reliably than RNA-seq.

The library was built from 400 ng RNA with molecular barcoded adaptors for alpha/delta and beta/gamma chains. In TCRdb, the reads were re-called with MiXCR into one record per CDR3 protein. The data contain 13,000 to 15,000 distinct CDR3 sequences, around 21% of them singletons. As to this clonotype: Antigen: not known.

The sample was a population of CD138-negative cells sorted from bone marrow. The receptor comes from a donor at least 40 years old with multiple myeloma. V usage is TRBV20-1 and J usage is TRBJ2-7; 9 bases fit TRBD2. In DNA form, the CDR3 reads TGCAGTGCTAGGGTTGGTAGCGGGAGAAAGAGCGGGCCCTACGAGCAGTACTTC. Residues: CSARVGSGRKSGPYEQYF.